This T cell receptor beta chain was sequenced for a study of T cell responses to AZD1222 COVID-19 vaccine. Only one count was recorded for this clone. The antigen remains undetermined. Study-level points and caveats: Mapped onto spike, vaccine-associated CD4 TCRs spanned it and were dominant at 160-218 and 743-854. Spike-specific TCR breadth and depth both grew after two AZD1222 doses.

The CDR3 extends over 12 amino acids. V was clipped by 10 bases and J by 3 bases, with 13 bases between them. Germline V gene data show CDR1 as MNHNY and CDR2 as SVGAGI (reference sequence). Data came from immunoSEQ multiplex PCR; TCRdb stores just in-frame clones and leaves some out. The top ten clones hold 2.8% of a sample with 120,000 to 150,000 clones, about nine tenths of them seen once. The source is an adult in good health. The source was peripheral blood, collected on day 0 of MenACWY control vaccination. V usage is TRBV6-6 and J usage is TRBJ2-7; tentative D call: TRBD1 (6 bases). The CDR3 nucleotides read TGTGCCACAACCCCAGGGGTCTACGAGCAGTACTTC. This gives the protein CATTPGVYEQYF.